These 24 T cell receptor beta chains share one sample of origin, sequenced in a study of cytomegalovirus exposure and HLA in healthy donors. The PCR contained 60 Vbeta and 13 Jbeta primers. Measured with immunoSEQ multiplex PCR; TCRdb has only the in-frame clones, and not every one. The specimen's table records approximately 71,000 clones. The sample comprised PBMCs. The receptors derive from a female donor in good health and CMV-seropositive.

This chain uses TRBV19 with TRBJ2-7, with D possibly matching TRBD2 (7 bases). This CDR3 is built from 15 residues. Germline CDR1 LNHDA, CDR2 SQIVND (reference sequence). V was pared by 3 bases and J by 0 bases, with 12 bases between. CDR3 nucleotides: TGTGCCAGTAGTATTGGGGAGGGGGTCTCCTACGAGCAGTACTTC. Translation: CASSIGEGVSYEQYF.

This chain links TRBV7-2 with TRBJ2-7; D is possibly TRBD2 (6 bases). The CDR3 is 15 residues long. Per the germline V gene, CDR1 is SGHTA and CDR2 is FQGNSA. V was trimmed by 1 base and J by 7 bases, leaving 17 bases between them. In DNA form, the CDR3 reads TGTGCCAGCAGCTTAGACTTGGCGGGGAGCGGGGAGCAGTACTTC. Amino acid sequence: CASSLDLAGSGEQYF. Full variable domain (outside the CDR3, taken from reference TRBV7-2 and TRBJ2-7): GAGVSQSPSNKVTEKGKDVELRCDPISGHTALYWYRQSLGQGLEFLIYFQGNSAPDKSGLPSDRFSAERTGGSVSTLTIQRTQQEDSAVYLCASSLDLAGSGEQYFGPGTRLTVT.

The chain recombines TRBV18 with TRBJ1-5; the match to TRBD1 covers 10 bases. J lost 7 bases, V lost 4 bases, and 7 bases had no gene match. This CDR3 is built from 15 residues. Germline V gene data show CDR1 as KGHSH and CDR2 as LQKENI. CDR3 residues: CASSLDRGGTQPQHF. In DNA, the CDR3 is TGTGCCAGCTCACTGGACAGGGGGGGTACACAGCCCCAGCATTTT. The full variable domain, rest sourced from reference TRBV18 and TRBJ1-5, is NAGVMQNPRHLVRRRGQEARLRCSPMKGHSHVYWYRQLPEEGLKFMVYLQKENIIDESGMPKERFSAEFPKEGPSILRIQQVVRGDSAAYFCASSLDRGGTQPQHFGDGTRLSIL.

The DNA for the CDR3 is TGTGCCAGCAGTTTCGGGGGAGCGCAAGAGACCCAGTACTTC. Its translation: CASSFGGAQETQYF. The rearrangement links TRBV6-6 to TRBJ2-5; TRBD2 might be the D (6 bases). CDR3 length: 14 residues. Trimming left V 4 bases short and J 2 bases short, with 11 bases between. The germline V gene has CDR1 MNHNY and CDR2 SVGAGI (reference sequence).

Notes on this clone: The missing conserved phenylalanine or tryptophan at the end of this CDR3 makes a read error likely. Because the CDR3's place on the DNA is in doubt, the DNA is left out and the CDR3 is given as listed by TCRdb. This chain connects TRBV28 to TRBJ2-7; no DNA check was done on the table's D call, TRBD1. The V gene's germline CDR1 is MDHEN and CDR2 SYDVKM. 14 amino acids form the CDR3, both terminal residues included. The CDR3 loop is CASSSRPGRTGGSI.

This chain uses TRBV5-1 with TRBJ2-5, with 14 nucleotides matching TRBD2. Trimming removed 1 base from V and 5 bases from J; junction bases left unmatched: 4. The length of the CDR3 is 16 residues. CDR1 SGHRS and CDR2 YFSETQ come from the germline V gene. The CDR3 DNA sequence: TGCGCCAGCAGCTTGTCGGGACTAGCGGGGGTGGAGACCCAGTACTTC. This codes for CASSLSGLAGVETQYF.

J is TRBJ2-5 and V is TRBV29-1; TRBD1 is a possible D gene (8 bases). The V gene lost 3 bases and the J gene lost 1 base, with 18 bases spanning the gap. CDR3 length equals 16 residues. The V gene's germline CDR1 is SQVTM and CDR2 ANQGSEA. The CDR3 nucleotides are TGCAGCGTTGATTATGACAGGGGAGGGTTCCAAGAGACCCAGTACTTC. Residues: CSVDYDRGGFQETQYF.

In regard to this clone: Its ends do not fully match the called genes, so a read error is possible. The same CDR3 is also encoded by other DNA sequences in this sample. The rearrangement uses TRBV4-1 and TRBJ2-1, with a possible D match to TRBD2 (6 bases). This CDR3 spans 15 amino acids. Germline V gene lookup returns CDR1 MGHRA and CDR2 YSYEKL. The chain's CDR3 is CASSIGGNSDNEQFF. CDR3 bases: TGCGCCAGCAGCATAGGAGGGAACTCCGACAATGAGCAGTTCTTC.

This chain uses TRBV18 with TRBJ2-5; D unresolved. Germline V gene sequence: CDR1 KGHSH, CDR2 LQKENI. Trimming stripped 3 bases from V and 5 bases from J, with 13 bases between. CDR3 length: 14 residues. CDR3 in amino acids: CASSPQSILETQYF. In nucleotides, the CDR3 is TGTGCCAGCTCACCGCAGTCGATCCTGGAGACCCAGTACTTC.

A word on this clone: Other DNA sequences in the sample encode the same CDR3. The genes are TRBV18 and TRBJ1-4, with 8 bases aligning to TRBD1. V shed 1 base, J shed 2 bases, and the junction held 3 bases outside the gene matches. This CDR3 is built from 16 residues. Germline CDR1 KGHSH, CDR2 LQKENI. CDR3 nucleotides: TGTGCCAGCTCACCACTTCAGGGGGCGACTAATGAAAAACTGTTTTTT. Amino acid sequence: CASSPLQGATNEKLFF.

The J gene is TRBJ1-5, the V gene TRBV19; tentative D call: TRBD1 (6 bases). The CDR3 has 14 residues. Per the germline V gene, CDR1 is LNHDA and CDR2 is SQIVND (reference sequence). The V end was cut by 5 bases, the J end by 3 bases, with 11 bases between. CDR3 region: CASSLWGLNQPQHF. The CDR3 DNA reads TGTGCCAGTAGTCTCTGGGGGCTCAATCAGCCCCAGCATTTT.

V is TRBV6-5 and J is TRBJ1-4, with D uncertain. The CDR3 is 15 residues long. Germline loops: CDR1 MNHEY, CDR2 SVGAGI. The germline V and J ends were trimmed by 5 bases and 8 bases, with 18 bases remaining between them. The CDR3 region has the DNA TGTGCCAGCAGTCCACTAGCAGATCAAGTAGAAAAACTGTTTTTT. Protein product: CASSPLADQVEKLFF.

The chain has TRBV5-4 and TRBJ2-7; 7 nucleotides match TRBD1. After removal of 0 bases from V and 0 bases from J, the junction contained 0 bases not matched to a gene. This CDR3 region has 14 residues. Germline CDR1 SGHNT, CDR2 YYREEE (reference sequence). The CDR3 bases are TGTGCCAGCAGCTTGGACAGGGGCTCCTACGAGCAGTACTTC. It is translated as CASSLDRGSYEQYF. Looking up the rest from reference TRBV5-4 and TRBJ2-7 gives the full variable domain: ETGVTQSPTHLIKTRGQQVTLRCSSQSGHNTVSWYQQALGQGPQFIFQYYREEENGRGNFPPRFSGLQFPNYSSELNVNALELDDSALYLCASSLDRGSYEQYFGPGTRLTVT.

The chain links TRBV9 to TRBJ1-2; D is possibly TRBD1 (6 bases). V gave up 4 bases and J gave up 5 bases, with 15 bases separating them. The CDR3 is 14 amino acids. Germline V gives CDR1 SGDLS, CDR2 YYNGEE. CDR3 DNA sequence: TGTGCCAGCAGCCCTGGGCAGGGGCCGTATGGCTACACCTTC. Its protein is CASSPGQGPYGYTF.

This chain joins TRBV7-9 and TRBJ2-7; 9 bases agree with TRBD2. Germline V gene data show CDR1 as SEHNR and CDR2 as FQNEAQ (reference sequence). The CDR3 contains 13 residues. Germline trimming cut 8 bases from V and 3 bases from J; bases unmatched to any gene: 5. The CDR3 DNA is TGTGCCAGCTGCCGGACTAGCGACTACGAGCAGTACTTC. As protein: CASCRTSDYEQYF.

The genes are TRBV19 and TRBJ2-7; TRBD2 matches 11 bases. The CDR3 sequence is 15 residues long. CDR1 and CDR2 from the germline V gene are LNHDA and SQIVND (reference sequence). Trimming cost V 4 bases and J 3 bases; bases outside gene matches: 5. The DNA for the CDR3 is TGTGCCAGTAGTACCATAGCGGGAGGGGTCTACGAGCAGTACTTC. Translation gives CASSTIAGGVYEQYF.

The CDR3 is CASRDRVNTEAFF. The CDR3 nucleotides are TGTGCCAGCAGAGACAGGGTGAACACTGAAGCTTTCTTT. J is TRBJ1-1 and V is TRBV2, with 7 bases identical to TRBD1. Germline values: CDR1 SNHLY, CDR2 FYNNEI. J was trimmed by 0 bases and V by 6 bases; bases with no gene match: 1. CDR3 length equals 13 residues.

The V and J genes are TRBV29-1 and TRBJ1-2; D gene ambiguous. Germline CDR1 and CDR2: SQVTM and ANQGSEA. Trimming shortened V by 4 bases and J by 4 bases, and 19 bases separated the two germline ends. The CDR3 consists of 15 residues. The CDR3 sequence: CSVVKGDGSSYGYTF. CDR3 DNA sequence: TGCAGCGTTGTTAAAGGAGATGGGTCTAGCTATGGCTACACCTTC. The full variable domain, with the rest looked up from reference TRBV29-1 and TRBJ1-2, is SAVISQKPSRDICQRGTSLTIQCQVDSQVTMMFWYRQQPGQSLTLIATANQGSEATYESGFVIDKFPISRPNLTFSTLTVSNMSPEDSSIYLCSVVKGDGSSYGYTFGSGTRLTVV.

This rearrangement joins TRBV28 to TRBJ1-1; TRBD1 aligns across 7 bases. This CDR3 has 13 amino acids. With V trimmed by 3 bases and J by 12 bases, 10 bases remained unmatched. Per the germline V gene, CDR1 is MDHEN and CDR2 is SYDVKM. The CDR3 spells CASSLPGGSLTFF. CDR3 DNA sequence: TGTGCCAGCAGTTTGCCAGGGGGATCGTTGACTTTCTTT.

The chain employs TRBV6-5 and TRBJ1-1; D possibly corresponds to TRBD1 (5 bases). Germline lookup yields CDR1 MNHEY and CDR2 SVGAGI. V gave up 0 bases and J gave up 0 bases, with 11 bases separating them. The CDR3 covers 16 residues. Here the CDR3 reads CASSYSIVRVNTEAFF. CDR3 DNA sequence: TGTGCCAGCAGTTACTCGATAGTCAGGGTGAACACTGAAGCTTTCTTT.

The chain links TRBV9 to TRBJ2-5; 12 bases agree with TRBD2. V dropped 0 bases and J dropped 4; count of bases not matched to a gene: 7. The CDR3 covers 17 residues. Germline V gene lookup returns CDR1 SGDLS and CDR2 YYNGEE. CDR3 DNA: TGTGCCAGCAGCGTAGGTTTCTGGGGACTAGCGGGAGAGACCCAGTACTTC. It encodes CASSVGFWGLAGETQYF.

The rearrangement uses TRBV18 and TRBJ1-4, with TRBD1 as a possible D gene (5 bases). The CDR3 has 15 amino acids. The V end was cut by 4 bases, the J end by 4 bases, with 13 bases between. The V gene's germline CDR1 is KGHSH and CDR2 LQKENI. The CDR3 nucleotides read TGTGCCAGCTCACGGAGGGGAGGTATTAATGAAAAACTGTTTTTT. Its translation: CASSRRGGINEKLFF.

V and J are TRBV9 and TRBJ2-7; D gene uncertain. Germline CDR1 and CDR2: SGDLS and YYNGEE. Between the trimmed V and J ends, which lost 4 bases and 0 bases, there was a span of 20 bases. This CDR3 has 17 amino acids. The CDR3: CASSPRASESRSYEQYF. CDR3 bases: TGTGCCAGCAGCCCCCGAGCGTCGGAAAGCCGCTCCTACGAGCAGTACTTC.

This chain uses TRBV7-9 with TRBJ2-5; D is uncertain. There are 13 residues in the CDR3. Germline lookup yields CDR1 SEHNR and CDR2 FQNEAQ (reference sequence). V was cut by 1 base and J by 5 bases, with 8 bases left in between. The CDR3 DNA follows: TGTGCCAGCAGCTTAGACGGGTTTGAGACCCAGTACTTC. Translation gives CASSLDGFETQYF.